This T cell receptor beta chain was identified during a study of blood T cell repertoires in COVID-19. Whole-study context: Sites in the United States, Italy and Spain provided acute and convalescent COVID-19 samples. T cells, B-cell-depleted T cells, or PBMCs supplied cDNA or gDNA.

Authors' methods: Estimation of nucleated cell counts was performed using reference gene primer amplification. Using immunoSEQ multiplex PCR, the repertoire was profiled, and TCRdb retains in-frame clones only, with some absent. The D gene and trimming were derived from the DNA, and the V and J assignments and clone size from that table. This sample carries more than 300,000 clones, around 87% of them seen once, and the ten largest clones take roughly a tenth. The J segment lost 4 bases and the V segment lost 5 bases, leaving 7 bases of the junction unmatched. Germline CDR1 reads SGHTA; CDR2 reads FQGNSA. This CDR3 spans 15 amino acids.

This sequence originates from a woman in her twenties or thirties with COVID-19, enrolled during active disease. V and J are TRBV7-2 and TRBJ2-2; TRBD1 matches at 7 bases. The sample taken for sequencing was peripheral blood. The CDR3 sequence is CASSPWDSFTGELFF. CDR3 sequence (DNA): TGTGCCAGCAGCCCCTGGGACAGCTTCACCGGGGAGCTGTTTTTT.